The following is a TCR beta chain sequence with its context. The CDR3 is 15 residues long. Germline V gene lookup returns CDR1 LNHDA and CDR2 SQIVND (reference sequence). V shed 6 bases and J 1 base; nucleotides not matched to a gene: 5. In the original workflow: Estimates of nucleated cell counts were drawn from the amplification of reference gene primers. This table comes from immunoSEQ multiplex PCR, and its TCRdb copy is limited to in-frame clones, with some not included. V, J and clone size were drawn from that table, and D and trimming were deduced from the DNA. The profile covers tens of thousands of clones, with roughly 80% appearing a single time and about 20% taken by the ten largest. The data are from a study of blood T cell repertoires in COVID-19. Study-level background: Material from acute and convalescent COVID-19 was sourced from the United States, Italy and Spain. T cells, B-cell-depleted T cells, or PBMCs supplied cDNA or gDNA.

This chain joins TRBV19 and TRBJ2-2; 7 nucleotides match TRBD1. Sequenced sample: peripheral blood. The sequence was obtained from a woman aged 55-69 years with acute or convalescent COVID-19. CDR3 DNA: TGTGCCAGTAGAGGGAACAGGGGGAACACCGGGGAGCTGTTTTTT. This codes for CASRGNRGNTGELFF.